These 18 T cell receptor beta chains came from one sample sequenced in a study of monozygotic twins with inflammatory bowel disease. From the 5' RACE reads, TCRdb lists one entry per CDR3 protein and no DNA. The sample totals around 450,000 distinct CDR3 sequences; its top ten clones hold 2.4%. The sample was blood. These receptor sequences come from a human donor with ulcerative colitis or Crohn's disease, or a healthy co-twin of an affected twin (not recorded which).

V and J are TRBV19 and TRBJ1-1. The length of the CDR3 is 13 residues. The germline V gene has CDR1 LNHDA and CDR2 SQIVND (reference sequence). The CDR3 sequence is CASSDAGETEAFF. The whole variable domain, filled in from reference TRBV19 and TRBJ1-1, reads DGGITQSPKYLFRKEGQNVTLSCEQNLNHDAMYWYRQDPGQGLRLIYYSQIVNDFQKGDIAEGYSVSREKKESFPLTVTSAQKNPTAFYLCASSDAGETEAFFGQGTRLTVV.

The chain links TRBV7-8 to TRBJ1-1. The length of the CDR3 is 15 residues. Germline V lookup: CDR1 SGHVS, CDR2 FQNEAQ. The chain's CDR3 is CASSSSEAGSTEAFF.

This chain links TRBV6-6 with TRBJ2-2. CDR1 is MNHNY and CDR2 is SVGAGI in the germline V gene (reference sequence). The CDR3 extends over 14 amino acids. The chain's CDR3 is CASSYSTDSGELFF.

The CDR3 spells CASSLAAGANTGELFF. The chain is built from TRBV5-1 and TRBJ2-2; the D call from TCRdb, TRBD2, cannot be confirmed without DNA. CDR3 size: 16 residues. Germline V gives CDR1 SGHRS, CDR2 YFSETQ.

J is TRBJ1-1 and V is TRBV12-3 or TRBV12-4; TCRdb reports TRBD1, a call that lacks DNA to check it against. The CDR3 spans 15 residues. CDR3 loop: CASSSPGPVKTEAFF.

CDR3 residues: CSARADRGRQPQHF. This chain uses TRBV20-1 with TRBJ1-5; TCRdb calls TRBD1, which cannot be checked without DNA. Germline CDR1 DFQATT, CDR2 SNEGSKA (reference sequence). The CDR3 has 14 amino acids.

The chain has TRBV20-1 and TRBJ2-5; TCRdb calls TRBD2, which cannot be checked without DNA. CDR3 size: 16 residues. The germline gives CDR1 DFQATT, CDR2 SNEGSKA (reference sequence). This chain's CDR3 is CSALQPGGWNQETQYF.

V is TRBV15 and J is TRBJ2-7; TCRdb lists TRBD1, though no DNA is available to test this call. The CDR3 has 17 amino acids. Germline CDR1 is LNHNV and CDR2 is YYDKDF (reference sequence). The CDR3: CATSRARSGGRSYEQYF.

The rearrangement uses TRBV7-2 and TRBJ2-7; the D call of TRBD1 rests on TCRdb alone, since no DNA is present to check it. The CDR3 extends over 16 amino acids. The germline V gene has CDR1 SGHTA and CDR2 FQGNSA. CDR3 protein: CASSSWGQTISYEQYF.

The chain combines TRBV11-3 with TRBJ1-1; the D call from TCRdb, TRBD1, cannot be confirmed without DNA. Germline CDR1 is SGHNT and CDR2 is YENEEA. This CDR3 has 12 amino acids. CDR3 in amino acids: CASSAGTGEAFF.

The J gene is TRBJ1-5, the V gene TRBV6-5; TCRdb reports TRBD1, a call that lacks DNA to check it against. CDR1 and CDR2 (germline): MNHEY, SVGAGI. CDR3 size: 13 residues. The CDR3 sequence is CASSPWTGQPQHF.

The chain links TRBV19 to TRBJ1-2; TCRdb's D gene call, TRBD1, goes unchecked for lack of DNA. Germline CDR1 reads LNHDA; CDR2 reads SQIVND (reference sequence). This CDR3 contains 14 residues. CDR3 amino acids: CASSMRLEGYGYTF.

This rearrangement joins TRBV6-5 to TRBJ1-2. The CDR3 runs 15 residues. The germline gives CDR1 MNHEY, CDR2 SVGAGI. This chain's CDR3 is CASSYRPSTGYGYTF.

This sequence joins TRBV19 and TRBJ1-5; the D gene TCRdb calls, TRBD1, cannot be checked with no DNA. The CDR3 runs to 15 residues. Germline V CDR1 and CDR2: LNHDA, SQIVND (reference sequence). The CDR3 reads CANTPGQGENQPQHF.

This chain uses TRBV19 with TRBJ2-2. Per the germline V gene, CDR1 is LNHDA and CDR2 is SQIVND (reference sequence). CDR3 length: 16 amino acids. CDR3 sequence reads: CASSPGFRDTAGELFF.

The chain links TRBV9 to TRBJ2-3; TCRdb names TRBD1, which stays unverified in the absence of DNA. The CDR3 has 17 amino acids. Germline lookup yields CDR1 SGDLS and CDR2 YYNGEE. CDR3: CASSPRGLPGGADTQYF.

The V call is TRBV19, the J call TRBJ1-2; absent DNA, TCRdb's TRBD1 call cannot be checked. Germline-derived CDR1 and CDR2 are LNHDA and SQIVND (reference sequence). The CDR3 is 14 amino acids. This CDR3 is CASSDRARNYGYTF.

The V and J genes are TRBV19 and TRBJ2-2; TCRdb gives TRBD2 as the D gene, but with no DNA this cannot be confirmed. Germline-derived CDR1 and CDR2 are LNHDA and SQIVND (reference sequence). The CDR3 totals 13 residues. The CDR3 region is CASSAREAGELFF.